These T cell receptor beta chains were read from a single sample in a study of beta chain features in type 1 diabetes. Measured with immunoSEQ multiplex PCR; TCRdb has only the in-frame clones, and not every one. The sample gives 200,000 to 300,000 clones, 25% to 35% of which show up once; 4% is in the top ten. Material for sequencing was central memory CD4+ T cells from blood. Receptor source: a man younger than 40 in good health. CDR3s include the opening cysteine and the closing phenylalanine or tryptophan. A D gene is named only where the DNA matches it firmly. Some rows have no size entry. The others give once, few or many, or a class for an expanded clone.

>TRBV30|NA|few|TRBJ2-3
CALSEISTDTQYF
TGTGCCTTATCGGAGATTTCCACAGATACGCAGTATTTT
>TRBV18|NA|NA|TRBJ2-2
CASSPGQGHTGELFF
TGTGCCAGCTCACCAGGCCAGGGTCACACCGGGGAGCTGTTTTTT
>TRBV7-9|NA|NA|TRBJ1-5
CASSYPGDQPQHF
TGTGCCAGCAGTTATCCAGGGGACCAGCCCCAGCATTTT
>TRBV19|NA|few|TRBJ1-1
CASSMKLNTEAFF
TGTGCCAGTAGTATGAAATTGAACACTGAAGCTTTCTTT
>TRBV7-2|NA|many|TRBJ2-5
CASSLGYVETQYF
TGTGCCAGCAGCTTAGGTTACGTAGAGACCCAGTACTTC
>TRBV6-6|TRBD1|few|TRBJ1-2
CASSYFDRGDYGYTF
TGTGCCAGCAGTTACTTTGACAGGGGTGACTATGGCTACACCTTC
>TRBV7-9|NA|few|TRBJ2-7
CASSPGHLSYEQYF
TGTGCCAGCAGCCCGGGACACTTAAGCTACGAGCAGTACTTC
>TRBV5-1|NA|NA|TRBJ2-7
CASSLVSGNNYEQYF
TGCGCCAGCAGCTTGGTGTCTGGAAATAACTACGAGCAGTACTTC
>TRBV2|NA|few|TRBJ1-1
CASSDRENTEAFF
TGTGCCAGCAGTGACAGGGAGAACACTGAAGCTTTCTTT
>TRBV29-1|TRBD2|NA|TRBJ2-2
CSASMGLAGTGELFF
TGCAGCGCCTCCATGGGGCTAGCGGGCACCGGGGAGCTGTTTTTT
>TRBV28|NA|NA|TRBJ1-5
CASTQGGSNQPQHF
TGTGCCAGCACCCAGGGCGGGAGCAATCAGCCCCAGCATTTT
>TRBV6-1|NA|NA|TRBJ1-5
CASSVLEPQHF
TGTGCCAGCAGTGTTCTCGAGCCCCAGCATTTT
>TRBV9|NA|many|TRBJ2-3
CASSVGLAVSTDTQYF
TGTGCCAGCAGCGTAGGGTTAGCGGTGAGCACAGATACGCAGTATTTT
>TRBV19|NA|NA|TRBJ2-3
CASSISQGTDTQYF
TGTGCCAGTAGTATTAGCCAGGGGACAGATACGCAGTATTTT
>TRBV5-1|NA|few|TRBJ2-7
CASSFTVGGSYEQYF
TGCGCCAGCAGCTTCACCGTCGGGGGATCCTACGAGCAGTACTTC
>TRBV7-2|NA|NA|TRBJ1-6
CASSPVGGGSSPLHF
TGTGCCAGCAGCCCGGTGGGGGGCGGTAGTTCACCCCTCCACTTT
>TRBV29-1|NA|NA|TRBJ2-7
CSARRASSYEQYF
TGCAGCGCCCGCAGGGCTAGCTCGTATGAGCAGTACTTC
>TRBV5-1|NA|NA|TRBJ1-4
CASSPRDGANEKLFF
TGCGCCAGCAGCCCAAGGGACGGTGCCAATGAAAAACTGTTTTTT
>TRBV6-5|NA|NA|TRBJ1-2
CASSPSSNYGYTF
TGTGCCAGCAGCCCCTCAAGTAACTATGGCTACACCTTC
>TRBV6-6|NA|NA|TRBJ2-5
CASSYSREETQYF
TGTGCCAGCAGTTACTCCAGGGAAGAGACCCAGTACTTC
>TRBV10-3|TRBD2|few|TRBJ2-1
CAISDSGLPYNEQFF
TGTGCCATCAGTGATAGCGGGCTCCCATACAATGAGCAGTTCTTC
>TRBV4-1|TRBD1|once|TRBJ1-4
CASSHMTGMGEKLFF
TGCGCCAGCAGCCACATGACAGGGATGGGTGAAAAACTGTTTTTT
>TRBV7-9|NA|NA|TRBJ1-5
CASSFDTSNQPQHF
TGTGCCAGCAGCTTCGACACAAGCAATCAGCCCCAGCATTTT
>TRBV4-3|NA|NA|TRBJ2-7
CASSQDLGQSDEQYF
TGCGCCAGCAGCCAAGATCTCGGACAGTCGGACGAGCAGTACTTC
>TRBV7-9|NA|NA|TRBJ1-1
CASSSMNTEAFF
TGTGCCAGCAGCTCTATGAACACTGAAGCTTTCTTT
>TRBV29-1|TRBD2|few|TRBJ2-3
CSVEGGREADTQYF
TGCAGCGTTGAAGGCGGGAGGGAGGCAGATACGCAGTATTTT
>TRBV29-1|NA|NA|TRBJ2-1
CTGRSSVNEQFF
TGCACCGGACGTTCATCTGTTAATGAGCAGTTCTTC
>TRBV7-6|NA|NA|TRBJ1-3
CASSKAGRGNTIYF
TGTGCCAGCAGTAAGGCAGGGCGCGGAAACACCATATATTTT
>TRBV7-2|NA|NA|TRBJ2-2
CASSLAPSTGELFF
TGTGCCAGCAGCTTAGCCCCCTCCACCGGGGAGCTGTTTTTT
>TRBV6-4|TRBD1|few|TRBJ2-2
CASSDSNRGPVGELFF
TGTGCCAGCAGTGACTCCAACAGGGGCCCGGTCGGGGAGCTGTTTTTT
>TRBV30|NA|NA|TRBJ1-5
CAWSVDNSNQPQHF
TGTGCCTGGAGTGTTGACAATAGCAATCAGCCCCAGCATTTT
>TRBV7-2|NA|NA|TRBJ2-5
CASKRPVPQETQYF
TGTGCCAGCAAGCGCCCCGTTCCGCAAGAGACCCAGTACTTC
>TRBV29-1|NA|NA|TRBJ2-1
CSRQGLNEQFF
TGCAGCAGGCAGGGATTGAATGAGCAGTTCTTC
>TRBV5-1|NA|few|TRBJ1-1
CASSLEARGNTEAFF
TGCGCCAGCAGCTTGGAGGCCAGGGGGAACACTGAAGCTTTCTTT
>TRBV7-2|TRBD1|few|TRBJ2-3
CASSFDRAGDTQYF
TGTGCCAGCAGCTTCGACAGGGCGGGAGATACGCAGTATTTT
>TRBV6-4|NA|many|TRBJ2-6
CASSPRGSGANVLTF
TGTGCCAGCAGCCCCCGCGGCTCTGGGGCCAACGTCCTGACTTTC
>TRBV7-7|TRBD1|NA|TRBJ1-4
CASSSGQDNEKLFF
TGTGCCAGCAGCTCGGGACAGGATAATGAAAAACTGTTTTTT
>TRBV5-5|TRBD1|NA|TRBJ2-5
CASSLDRGRETQYF
TGTGCCAGCAGCTTGGACAGGGGACGGGAGACCCAGTACTTC
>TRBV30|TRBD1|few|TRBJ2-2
CAWDRGSTTGELFF
TGTGCCTGGGACAGGGGATCTACCACCGGGGAGCTGTTTTTT
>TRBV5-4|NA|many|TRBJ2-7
CASSLEGAIYEQYF
TGTGCCAGCAGCTTGGAAGGGGCTATCTACGAGCAGTACTTC
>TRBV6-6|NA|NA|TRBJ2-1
CASRGSSYNEQFF
TGTGCCAGCAGGGGGAGCTCCTACAATGAGCAGTTCTTC
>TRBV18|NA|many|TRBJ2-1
CASSPPVGGEQFF
TGTGCCAGCTCACCTCCCGTGGGTGGCGAGCAGTTCTTC
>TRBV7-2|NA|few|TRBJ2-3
CASSLSAGGTDTQYF
TGTGCCAGCAGCTTATCCGCAGGCGGGACCGATACGCAGTATTTT
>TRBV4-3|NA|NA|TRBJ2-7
CASSQVSTAGPYEQYF
TGCGCCAGCAGCCAAGTGTCTACGGCGGGTCCCTACGAGCAGTACTTC
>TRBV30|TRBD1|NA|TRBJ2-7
CAWSLDRAYEQYF
TGTGCCTGGAGTCTGGACAGGGCATACGAGCAGTACTTC
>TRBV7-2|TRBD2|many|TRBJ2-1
CASSSATGTSSYNEQFF
TGTGCCAGCAGCTCCGCCACCGGGACTAGCTCCTACAATGAGCAGTTCTTC
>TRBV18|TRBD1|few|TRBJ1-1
CASSRSGTVNTEAFF
TGTGCCAGCTCACGCAGCGGGACAGTGAACACTGAAGCTTTCTTT